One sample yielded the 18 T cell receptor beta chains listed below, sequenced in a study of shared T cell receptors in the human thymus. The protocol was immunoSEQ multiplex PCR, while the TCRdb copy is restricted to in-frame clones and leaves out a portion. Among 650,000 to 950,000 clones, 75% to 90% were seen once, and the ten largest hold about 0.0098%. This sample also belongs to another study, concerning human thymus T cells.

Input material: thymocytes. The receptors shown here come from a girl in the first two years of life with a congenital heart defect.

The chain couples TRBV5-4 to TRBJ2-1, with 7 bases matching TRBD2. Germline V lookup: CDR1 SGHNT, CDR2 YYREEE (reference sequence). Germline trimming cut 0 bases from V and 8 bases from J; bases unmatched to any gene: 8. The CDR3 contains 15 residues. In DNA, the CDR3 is TGTGCCAGCAGCTTGGGGGCGGGGGTTGGGGATGAGCAGTTCTTC. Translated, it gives CASSLGAGVGDEQFF. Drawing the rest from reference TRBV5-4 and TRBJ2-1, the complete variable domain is ETGVTQSPTHLIKTRGQQVTLRCSSQSGHNTVSWYQQALGQGPQFIFQYYREEENGRGNFPPRFSGLQFPNYSSELNVNALELDDSALYLCASSLGAGVGDEQFFGPGTRLTVL.

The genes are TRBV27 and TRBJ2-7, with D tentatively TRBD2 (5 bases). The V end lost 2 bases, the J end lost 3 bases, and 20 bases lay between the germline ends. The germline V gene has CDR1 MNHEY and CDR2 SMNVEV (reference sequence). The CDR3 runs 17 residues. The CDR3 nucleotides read TGTGCCAGCAGTTTAGGTTTCGGCGGGTACCCCAACTACGAGCAGTACTTC. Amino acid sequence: CASSLGFGGYPNYEQYF.

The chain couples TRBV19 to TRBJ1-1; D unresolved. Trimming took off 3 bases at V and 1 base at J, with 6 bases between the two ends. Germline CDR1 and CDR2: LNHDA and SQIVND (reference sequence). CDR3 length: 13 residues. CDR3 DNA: TGTGCCAGTAGTATGACGGGGAACACTGAAGCTTTCTTT. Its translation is CASSMTGNTEAFF.

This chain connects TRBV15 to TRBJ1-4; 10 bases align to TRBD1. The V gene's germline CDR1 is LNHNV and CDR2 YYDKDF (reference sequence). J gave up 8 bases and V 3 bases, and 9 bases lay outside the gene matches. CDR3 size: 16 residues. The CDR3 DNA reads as TGTGCCACCAGCAGCACCCCGGGACAGGGGCCGGAAAAACTGTTTTTT. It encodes CATSSTPGQGPEKLFF.

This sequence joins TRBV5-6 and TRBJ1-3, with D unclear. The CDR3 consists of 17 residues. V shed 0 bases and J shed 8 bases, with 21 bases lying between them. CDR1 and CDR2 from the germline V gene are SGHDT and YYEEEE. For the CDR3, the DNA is TGTGCCAGCAGCTTGGCGGCGGGTCGGCCGCCGAGGGACACCATATATTTT. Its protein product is CASSLAAGRPPRDTIYF.

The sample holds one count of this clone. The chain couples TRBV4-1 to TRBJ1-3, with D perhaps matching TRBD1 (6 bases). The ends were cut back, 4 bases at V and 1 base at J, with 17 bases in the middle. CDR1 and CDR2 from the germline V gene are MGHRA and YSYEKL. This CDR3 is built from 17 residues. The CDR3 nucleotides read TGCGCCAGCAGCCTTTTCTCTAATACAGGGTCTGGAAACACCATATATTTT. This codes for CASSLFSNTGSGNTIYF.

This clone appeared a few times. DNA of the CDR3: TGCGCCAGCAGCCCTCCTTGGGGGAGCGGGGGGGGGAGCTCCTACAATGAGCAGTTCTTC. Its translation: CASSPPWGSGGGSSYNEQFF. This chain uses TRBV4-1 with TRBJ2-1; 10 positions match TRBD2. The CDR3 contains 20 residues. V shed 4 bases, J shed 0 bases, and the junction held 15 bases outside the gene matches. Per germline, CDR1 MGHRA and CDR2 YSYEKL.

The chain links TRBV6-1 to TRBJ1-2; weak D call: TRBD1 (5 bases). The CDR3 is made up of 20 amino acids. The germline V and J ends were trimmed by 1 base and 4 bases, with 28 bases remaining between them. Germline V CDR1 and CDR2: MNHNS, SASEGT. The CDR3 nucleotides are TGTGCCAGCAGTGAAGTAGTAGCCAGGGCTCGTGCGGGGATCGCCTATGGCTACACCTTC. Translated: CASSEVVARARAGIAYGYTF.

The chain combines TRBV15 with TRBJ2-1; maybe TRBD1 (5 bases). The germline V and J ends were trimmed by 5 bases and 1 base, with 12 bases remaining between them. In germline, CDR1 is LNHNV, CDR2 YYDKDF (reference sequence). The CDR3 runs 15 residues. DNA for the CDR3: TGTGCCACCAGCGGGGAAGACAGATCCTACAATGAGCAGTTCTTC. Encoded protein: CATSGEDRSYNEQFF.

The CDR3 region has the DNA TGTGCCAGCAGCTTAGAGGAGGAGGGGAAAACAGATACGCAGTATTTT. Amino acids: CASSLEEEGKTDTQYF. The genes are TRBV7-9 and TRBJ2-3; D perhaps matches TRBD2 (6 bases). The germline V gene has CDR1 SEHNR and CDR2 FQNEAQ (reference sequence). The CDR3 has 16 amino acids. V was pared by 1 base and J by 3 bases, with 14 bases between.

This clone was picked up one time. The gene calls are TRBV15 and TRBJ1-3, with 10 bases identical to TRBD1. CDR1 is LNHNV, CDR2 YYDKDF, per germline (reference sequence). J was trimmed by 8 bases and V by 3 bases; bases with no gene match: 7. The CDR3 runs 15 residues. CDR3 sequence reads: CATSSRDRGRDTIYF. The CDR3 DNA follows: TGTGCCACCAGCAGCCGGGACAGGGGACGGGACACCATATATTTT. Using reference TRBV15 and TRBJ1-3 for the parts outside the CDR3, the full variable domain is DAMVIQNPRYQVTQFGKPVTLSCSQTLNHNVMYWYQQKSSQAPKLLFHYYDKDFNNEADTPDNFQSRRPNTSFCFLDIRSPGLGDTAMYLCATSSRDRGRDTIYFGEGSWLTVV.

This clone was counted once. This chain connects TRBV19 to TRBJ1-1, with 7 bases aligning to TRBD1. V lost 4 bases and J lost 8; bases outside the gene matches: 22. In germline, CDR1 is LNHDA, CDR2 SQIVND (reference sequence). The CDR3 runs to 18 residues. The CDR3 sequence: CASSKETGTTGVGAEAFF. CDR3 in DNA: TGTGCCAGTAGTAAAGAAACCGGGACAACAGGGGTCGGGGCCGAAGCTTTCTTT.

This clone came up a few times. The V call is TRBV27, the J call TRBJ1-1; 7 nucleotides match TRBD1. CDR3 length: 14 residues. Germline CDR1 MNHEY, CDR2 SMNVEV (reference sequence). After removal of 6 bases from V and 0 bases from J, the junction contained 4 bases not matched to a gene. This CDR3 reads CASRPTGMNTEAFF. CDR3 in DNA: TGTGCCAGCAGGCCGACAGGGATGAACACTGAAGCTTTCTTT.

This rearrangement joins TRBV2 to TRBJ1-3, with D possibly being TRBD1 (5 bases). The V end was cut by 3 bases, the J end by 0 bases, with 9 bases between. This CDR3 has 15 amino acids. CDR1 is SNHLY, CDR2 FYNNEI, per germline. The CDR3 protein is CASSEGPRSGNTIYF. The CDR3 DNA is TGTGCCAGCAGTGAGGGGCCGCGCTCTGGAAACACCATATATTTT.

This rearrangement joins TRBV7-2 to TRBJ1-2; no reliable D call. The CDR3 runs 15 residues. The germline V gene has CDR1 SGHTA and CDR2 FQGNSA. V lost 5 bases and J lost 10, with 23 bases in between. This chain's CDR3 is CASSPERDGRRAYTF. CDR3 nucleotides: TGTGCCAGCAGCCCCGAGAGAGATGGGCGAAGAGCCTACACCTTC. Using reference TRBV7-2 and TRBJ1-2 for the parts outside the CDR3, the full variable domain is GAGVSQSPSNKVTEKGKDVELRCDPISGHTALYWYRQSLGQGLEFLIYFQGNSAPDKSGLPSDRFSAERTGGSVSTLTIQRTQQEDSAVYLCASSPERDGRRAYTFGSGTRLTVV.

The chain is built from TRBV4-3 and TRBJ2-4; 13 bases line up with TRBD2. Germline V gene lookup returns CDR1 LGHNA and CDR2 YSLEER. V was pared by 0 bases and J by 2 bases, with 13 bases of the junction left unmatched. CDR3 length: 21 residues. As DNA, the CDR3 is TGCGCCAGCAGCCAAGAAACGGGACTAGCGGGGCGAACTATTCCCAAAAACATTCAGTACTTC. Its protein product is CASSQETGLAGRTIPKNIQYF.

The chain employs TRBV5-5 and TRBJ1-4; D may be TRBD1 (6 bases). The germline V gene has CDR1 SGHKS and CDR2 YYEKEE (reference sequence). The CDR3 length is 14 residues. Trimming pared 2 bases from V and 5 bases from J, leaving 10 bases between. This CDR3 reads CASSLGDTNEKLFF. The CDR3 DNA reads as TGTGCCAGCAGCTTAGGGGACACCAATGAAAAACTGTTTTTT.

The CDR3: CATWGQRYGYTF. CDR3 nucleotides: TGTGCCACCTGGGGACAGCGCTATGGCTACACCTTC. V usage is TRBV27 and J usage is TRBJ1-2; TRBD1 agrees at 7 bases. The CDR3 has 12 residues. Germline V gene lookup returns CDR1 MNHEY and CDR2 SMNVEV (reference sequence). Unmatched junction bases numbered 6, after V lost 10 bases and J lost 4 bases.